Shown below are 5 T cell receptor beta chains from a single sample sequenced in a study of neurological immune-mediated disorders (dated by TCRdb to the late 2010s). Library preparation used 5' RACE. TCRdb lists the instrument as Illumina HiSeq 2500. The public reads were run again by TCRdb, first through fastp at Q25 and then through MiXCR, and only productive beta chains were kept. Each entry merges the rows of one CDR3 protein and shows their most common DNA and genes. This sample comprises some 60,000 distinct CDR3 sequences, less than 4% of them detected only once. The ten largest make up roughly 2% of the sample. Material: PBMCs. These TCRs come from a woman aged 45-60 years with multiple sclerosis.

In its sample, this clonotype was seen many times. DNA for the CDR3: TGTGCCAGCAGTCGGACAGGGGCGACCTACGAGCAGTACTTC. Protein product: CASSRTGATYEQYF. The genes are TRBV12-3 or TRBV12-4 and TRBJ2-7; 9 bases are a match to TRBD1. CDR3 length: 14 amino acids. J was trimmed by 2 bases and V by 5 bases; bases with no gene match: 4.

This clonotype was seen many times. This chain uses TRBV7-2 with TRBJ2-7; D is unclear. Trimming pared 2 bases from V and 4 bases from J, leaving 6 bases between. Germline CDR1 SGHTA, CDR2 FQGNSA. This CDR3 is 12 amino acids long. In DNA, the CDR3 is TGTGCCAGCAGCTTAAACGGGTACGAGCAGTACTTC. It specifies CASSLNGYEQYF.

In this sample, this clonotype turned up many times. The V and J genes are TRBV7-2 and TRBJ2-3, with 10 bases fitting TRBD2. The CDR3 runs 15 residues. Per the germline V gene, CDR1 is SGHTA and CDR2 is FQGNSA. V lost 5 bases to trimming and J lost 10 bases; unmatched junction nucleotides: 12. The CDR3 coding sequence is TGTGCCAGCAGCCCTCCGGGACTAGCGACGAACTCGCAGTATTTT. Its translation is CASSPPGLATNSQYF.

This clonotype was found many times. Here the CDR3 reads CASSARREDTQYF. CDR3 sequence (DNA): TGTGCCAGCAGCGCAAGGCGGGAAGATACGCAGTATTTT. The chain recombines TRBV7-3 with TRBJ2-3; D may be TRBD2 (6 bases). Germline loops: CDR1 SGHTA, CDR2 FQGTGA. The CDR3 totals 13 residues. With 5 bases removed from V and 5 bases from J, the gap between germline ends came to 11 bases.

This clonotype showed up many times. The gene calls are TRBV6-6 and TRBJ1-1; 9 bases line up with TRBD1. Germline V gene data show CDR1 as MNHNY and CDR2 as SVGAGI (reference sequence). V gave up 6 bases and J gave up 2 bases; unmatched junction bases: 4. There are 14 residues in the CDR3. The CDR3 loop reads CASREGQGNTEAFF. DNA of the CDR3: TGTGCCAGCAGAGAGGGACAGGGCAACACTGAAGCTTTCTTT.